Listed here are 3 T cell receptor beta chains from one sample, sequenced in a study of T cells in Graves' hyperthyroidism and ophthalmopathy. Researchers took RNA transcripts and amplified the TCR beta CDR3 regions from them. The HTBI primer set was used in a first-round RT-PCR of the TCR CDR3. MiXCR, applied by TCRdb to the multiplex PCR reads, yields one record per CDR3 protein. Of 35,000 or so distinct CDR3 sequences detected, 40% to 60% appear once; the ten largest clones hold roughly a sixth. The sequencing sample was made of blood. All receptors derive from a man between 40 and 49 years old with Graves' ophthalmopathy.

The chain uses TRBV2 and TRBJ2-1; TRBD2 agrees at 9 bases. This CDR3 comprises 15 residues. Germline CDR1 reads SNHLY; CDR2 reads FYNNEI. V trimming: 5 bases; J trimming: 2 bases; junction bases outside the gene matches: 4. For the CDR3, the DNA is TGTGCCAGCAGTCTCAGCGGGGGGACCTACAATGAGCAGTTCTTC. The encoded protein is CASSLSGGTYNEQFF.

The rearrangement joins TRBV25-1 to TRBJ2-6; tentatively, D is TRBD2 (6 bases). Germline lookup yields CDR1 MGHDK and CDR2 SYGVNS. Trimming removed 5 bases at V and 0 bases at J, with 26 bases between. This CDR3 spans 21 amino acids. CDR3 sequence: CASSMMRGVPGLCSGANVLTF. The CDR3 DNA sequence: TGTGCCAGCAGTATGATGCGGGGAGTCCCCGGGCTGTGCTCTGGGGCCAACGTCCTGACTTTC.

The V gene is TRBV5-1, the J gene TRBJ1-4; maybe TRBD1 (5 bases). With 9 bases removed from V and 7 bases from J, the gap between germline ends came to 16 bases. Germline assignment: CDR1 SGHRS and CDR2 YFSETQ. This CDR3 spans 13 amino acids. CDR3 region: CANRDSVSEKLFF. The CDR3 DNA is TGCGCCAACAGAGACAGCGTTAGTGAAAAACTGTTTTTT. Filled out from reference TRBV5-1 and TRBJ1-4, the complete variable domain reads KAGVTQTPRYLIKTRGQQVTLSCSPISGHRSVSWYQQTPGQGLQFLFEYFSETQRNKGNFPGRFSGRQFSNSRSEMNVSTLELGDSALYLCANRDSVSEKLFFGSGTQLSVL.